This T cell receptor (beta chain) was obtained from a study of T-cell reconstitution after alpha-beta-depleted transplantation in children. General study points: One year after transplant, T-cell counts and diversity came mostly from newly produced T cells. TCRbeta diversity was high at day 60 in some patients (a result of surviving recipient T cells and thymic progenitors). After transplant, at about two months, alpha-beta T cells were reportedly derived from several hundred expanded graft clones.

The J segment lost 7 bases and the V segment lost 7 bases, leaving 7 bases of the junction unmatched. Germline loops: CDR1 MDHEN, CDR2 SYDVKM. The CDR3 extends over 13 amino acids. Unique molecular identifiers were incorporated when the TCRbeta library was constructed. TCRdb passed the PCR reads through MiXCR, listing each CDR3 protein once. The top ten clones hold about 5% of a sample with about 250,000 distinct CDR3 sequences, roughly a quarter of them seen once. This clonotype was counted between two and nine times. The antigen is undetermined. The receptor comes from a female patient aged 2-15 years who had a stem cell transplant for congenital amegakaryocytic thrombocytopenia, so the T cells may come from the graft donor. This chain links TRBV28 with TRBJ2-1; 7 nucleotides line up with TRBD2. The specimen was PBMCs, mostly from graft donor cells, collected 360 days after TCRalphabeta/CD19-depleted stem cell transplant. The CDR3 protein is CASTPSGLNEQFF. CDR3 coding DNA: TGTGCCAGCACCCCATCGGGACTAAATGAGCAGTTCTTC.